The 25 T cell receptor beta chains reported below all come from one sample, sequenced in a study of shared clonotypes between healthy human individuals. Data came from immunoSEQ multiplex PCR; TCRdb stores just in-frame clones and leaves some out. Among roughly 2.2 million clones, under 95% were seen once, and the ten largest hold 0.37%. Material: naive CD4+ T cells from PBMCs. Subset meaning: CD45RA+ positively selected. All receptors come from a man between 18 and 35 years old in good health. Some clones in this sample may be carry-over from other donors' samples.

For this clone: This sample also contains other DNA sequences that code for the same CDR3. The CDR3 DNA follows: TGTGCCAGCAGCTTAGATCTGAACACTGAAGCTTTCTTT. It specifies CASSLDLNTEAFF. The chain joins TRBV7-8 to TRBJ1-1; D unresolved. V shed 1 base and J shed 0 bases, with 3 bases lying between them. CDR1 is SGHVS and CDR2 is FQNEAQ in the germline V gene. This CDR3 is 13 amino acids long.

The CDR3 DNA sequence: TGTGCCAGCAGCCAGGTATCGAGCGGCTCCTACAATGAGCAGTTCTTC. This codes for CASSQVSSGSYNEQFF. This chain uses TRBV11-2 with TRBJ2-1; possibly TRBD2 for D (5 bases). This CDR3 is 16 amino acids long. Germline V CDR1 and CDR2: SGHAT, FQNNGV. V dropped 5 bases and J dropped 0 bases, with 14 bases sitting between them.

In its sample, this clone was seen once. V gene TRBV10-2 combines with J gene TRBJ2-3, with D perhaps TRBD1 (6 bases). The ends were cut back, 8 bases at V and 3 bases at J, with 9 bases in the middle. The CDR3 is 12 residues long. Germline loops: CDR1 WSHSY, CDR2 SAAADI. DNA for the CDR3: TGCGCCAGCGGTAGGGGGACAGATACGCAGTATTTT. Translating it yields CASGRGTDTQYF.

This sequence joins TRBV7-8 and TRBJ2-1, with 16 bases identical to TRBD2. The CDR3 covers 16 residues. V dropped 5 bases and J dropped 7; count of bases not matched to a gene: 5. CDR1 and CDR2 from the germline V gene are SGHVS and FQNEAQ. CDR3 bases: TGTGCCAGCAGCAAGGGACTAGCGGGAGGGCAAAATGAGCAGTTCTTC. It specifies CASSKGLAGGQNEQFF.

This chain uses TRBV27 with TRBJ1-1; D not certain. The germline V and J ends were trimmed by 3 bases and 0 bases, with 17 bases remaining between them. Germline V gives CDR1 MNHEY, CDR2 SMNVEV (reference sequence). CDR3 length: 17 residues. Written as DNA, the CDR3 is TGTGCCAGCAGTTTCAGGACGGCAGGTCCGTTGAACACTGAAGCTTTCTTT. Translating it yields CASSFRTAGPLNTEAFF.

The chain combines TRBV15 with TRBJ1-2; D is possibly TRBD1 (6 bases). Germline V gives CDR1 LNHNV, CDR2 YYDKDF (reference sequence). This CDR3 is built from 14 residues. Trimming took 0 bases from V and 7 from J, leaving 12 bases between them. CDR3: CATSRDVQGFGYTF. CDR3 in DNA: TGTGCCACCAGCAGAGATGTACAGGGCTTTGGCTACACCTTC.

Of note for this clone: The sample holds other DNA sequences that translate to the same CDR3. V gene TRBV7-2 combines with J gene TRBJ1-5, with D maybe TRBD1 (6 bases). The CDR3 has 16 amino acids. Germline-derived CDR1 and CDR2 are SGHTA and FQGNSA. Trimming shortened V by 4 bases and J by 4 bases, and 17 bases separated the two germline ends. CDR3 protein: CASSSSRGASNQPQHF. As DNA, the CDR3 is TGTGCCAGCAGCTCTTCCAGGGGCGCGAGTAATCAGCCCCAGCATTTT.

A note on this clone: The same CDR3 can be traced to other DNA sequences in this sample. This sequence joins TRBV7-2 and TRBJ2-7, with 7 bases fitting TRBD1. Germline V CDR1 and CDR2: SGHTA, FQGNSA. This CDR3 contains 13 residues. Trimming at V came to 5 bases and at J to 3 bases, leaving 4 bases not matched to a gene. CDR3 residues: CASSRDRNYEQYF. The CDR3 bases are TGTGCCAGCAGCAGGGACAGAAACTACGAGCAGTACTTC.

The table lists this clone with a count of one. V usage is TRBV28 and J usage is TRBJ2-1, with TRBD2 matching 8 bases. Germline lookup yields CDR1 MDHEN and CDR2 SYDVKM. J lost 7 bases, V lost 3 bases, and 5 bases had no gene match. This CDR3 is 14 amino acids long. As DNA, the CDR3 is TGTGCCAGCAGTTTGAGCGGGAGAAGGAATGAGCAGTTCTTC. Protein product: CASSLSGRRNEQFF.

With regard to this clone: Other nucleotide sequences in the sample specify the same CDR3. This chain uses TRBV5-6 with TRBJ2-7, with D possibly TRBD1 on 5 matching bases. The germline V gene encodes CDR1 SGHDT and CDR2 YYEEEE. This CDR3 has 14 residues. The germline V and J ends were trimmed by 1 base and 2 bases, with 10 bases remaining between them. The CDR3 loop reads CASSLTGGTYEQYF. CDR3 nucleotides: TGTGCCAGCAGCTTGACAGGTGGTACCTACGAGCAGTACTTC. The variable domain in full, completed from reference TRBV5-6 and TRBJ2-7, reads DAGVTQSPTHLIKTRGQQVTLRCSPKSGHDTVSWYQQALGQGPQFIFQYYEEEERQRGNFPDRFSGHQFPNYSSELNVNALLLGDSALYLCASSLTGGTYEQYFGPGTRLTVT.

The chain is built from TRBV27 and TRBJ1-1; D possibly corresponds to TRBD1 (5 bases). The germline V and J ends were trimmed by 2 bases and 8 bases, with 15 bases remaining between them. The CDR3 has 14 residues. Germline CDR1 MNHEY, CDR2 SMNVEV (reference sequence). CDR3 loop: CASSLLRGDGEAFF. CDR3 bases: TGTGCCAGCAGTTTACTGAGAGGGGACGGGGAAGCTTTCTTT.

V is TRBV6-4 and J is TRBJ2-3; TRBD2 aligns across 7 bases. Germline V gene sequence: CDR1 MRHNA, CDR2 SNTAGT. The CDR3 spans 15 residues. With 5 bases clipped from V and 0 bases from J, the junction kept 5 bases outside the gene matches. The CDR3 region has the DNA TGTGCCAGCAGTCCCGGGGGAGGGAGCACAGATACGCAGTATTTT. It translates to CASSPGGGSTDTQYF.

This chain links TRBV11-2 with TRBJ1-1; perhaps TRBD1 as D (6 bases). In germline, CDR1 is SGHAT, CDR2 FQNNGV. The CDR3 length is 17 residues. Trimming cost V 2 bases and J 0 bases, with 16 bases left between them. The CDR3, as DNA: TGTGCCAGCAGCTTATGGGGGGCCATTCCCTTGAACACTGAAGCTTTCTTT. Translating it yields CASSLWGAIPLNTEAFF. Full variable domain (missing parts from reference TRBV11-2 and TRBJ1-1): EAGVAQSPRYKIIEKRQSVAFWCNPISGHATLYWYQQILGQGPKLLIQFQNNGVVDDSQLPKDRFSAERLKGVDSTLKIQPAKLEDSAVYLCASSLWGAIPLNTEAFFGQGTRLTVV.

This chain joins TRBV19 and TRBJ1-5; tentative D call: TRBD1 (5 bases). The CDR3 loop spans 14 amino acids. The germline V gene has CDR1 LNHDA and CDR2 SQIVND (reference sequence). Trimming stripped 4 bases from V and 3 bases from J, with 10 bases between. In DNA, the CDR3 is TGTGCCAGTAGTAGGGGGGGAGTCAATCAGCCCCAGCATTTT. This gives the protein CASSRGGVNQPQHF. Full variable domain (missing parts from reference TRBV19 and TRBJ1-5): DGGITQSPKYLFRKEGQNVTLSCEQNLNHDAMYWYRQDPGQGLRLIYYSQIVNDFQKGDIAEGYSVSREKKESFPLTVTSAQKNPTAFYLCASSRGGVNQPQHFGDGTRLSIL.

CDR3 nucleotide sequence: TGTGCCAGCAGCTTAAATCCGGGGGCCCCCCACAATGAGCAGTTCTTC. This translates into CASSLNPGAPHNEQFF. This sequence joins TRBV7-3 and TRBJ2-1; D tentatively fits TRBD1 or TRBD2 (6 bases each). CDR1 is SGHTA and CDR2 is FQGTGA in the germline V gene. The length of the CDR3 is 16 residues. V lost 1 base and J 5 bases, leaving 15 bases between the germline ends.

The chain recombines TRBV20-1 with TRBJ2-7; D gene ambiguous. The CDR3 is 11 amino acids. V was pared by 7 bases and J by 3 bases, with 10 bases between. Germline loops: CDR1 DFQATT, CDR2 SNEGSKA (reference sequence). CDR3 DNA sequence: TGCAGTGTAGACCTCATCTACGAGCAGTACTTC. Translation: CSVDLIYEQYF.

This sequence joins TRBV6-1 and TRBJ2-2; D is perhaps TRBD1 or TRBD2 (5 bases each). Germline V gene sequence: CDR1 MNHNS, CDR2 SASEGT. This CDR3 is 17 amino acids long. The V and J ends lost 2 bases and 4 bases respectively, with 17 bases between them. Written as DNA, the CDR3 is TGTGCCAGCAGTGAATGGGTGGAGGACACCACCACCGGGGAGCTGTTTTTT. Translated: CASSEWVEDTTTGELFF.

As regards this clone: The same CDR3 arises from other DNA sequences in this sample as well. Here the CDR3 reads CASSYGQSYEQYF. The CDR3 nucleotides read TGTGCCAGCAGTTACGGACAGTCCTACGAGCAGTACTTC. The chain uses TRBV6-6 and TRBJ2-7; weak D call: TRBD1 (6 bases). Germline values: CDR1 MNHNY, CDR2 SVGAGI (reference sequence). The germline V and J ends were trimmed by 2 bases and 1 base, with 6 bases remaining between them. The length of the CDR3 is 13 residues.

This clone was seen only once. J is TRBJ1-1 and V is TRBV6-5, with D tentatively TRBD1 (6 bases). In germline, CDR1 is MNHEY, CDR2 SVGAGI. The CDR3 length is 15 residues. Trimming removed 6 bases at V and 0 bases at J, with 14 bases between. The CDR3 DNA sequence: TGTGCCAGCAGACGAGGACAGTTTATGAACACTGAAGCTTTCTTT. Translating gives CASRRGQFMNTEAFF.

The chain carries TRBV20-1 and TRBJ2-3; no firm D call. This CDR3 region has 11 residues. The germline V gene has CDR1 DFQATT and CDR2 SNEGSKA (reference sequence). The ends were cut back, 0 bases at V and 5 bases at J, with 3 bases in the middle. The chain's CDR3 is CSAREIDTQYF. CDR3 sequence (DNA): TGCAGTGCTAGAGAAATAGATACGCAGTATTTT.

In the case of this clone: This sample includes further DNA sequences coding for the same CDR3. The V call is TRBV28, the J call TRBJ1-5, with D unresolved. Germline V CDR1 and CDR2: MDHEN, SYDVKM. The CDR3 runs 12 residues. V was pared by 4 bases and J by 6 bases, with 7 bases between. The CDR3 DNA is TGTGCCAGCAGTTCCGGCGGTCAGCCCCAGCATTTT. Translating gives CASSSGGQPQHF.

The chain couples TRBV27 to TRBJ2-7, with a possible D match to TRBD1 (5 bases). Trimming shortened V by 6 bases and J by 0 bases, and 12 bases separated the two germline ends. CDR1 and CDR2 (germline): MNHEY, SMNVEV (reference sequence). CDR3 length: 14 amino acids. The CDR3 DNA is TGTGCCAGCAGCTACAGGTCCTCCTCCTACGAGCAGTACTTC. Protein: CASSYRSSSYEQYF.

The CDR3 region has the DNA TGTGCCAGTAGAAATGCGGGAGGGCATACCGAGCAGTACTTC. Its translation: CASRNAGGHTEQYF. V usage is TRBV19 and J usage is TRBJ2-7, with 9 bases matching TRBD2. The germline V gene encodes CDR1 LNHDA and CDR2 SQIVND (reference sequence). This CDR3 has 14 amino acids. V shed 6 bases, J shed 6 bases, and the junction held 9 bases outside the gene matches. The full variable domain, its missing parts supplied by reference TRBV19 and TRBJ2-7, is DGGITQSPKYLFRKEGQNVTLSCEQNLNHDAMYWYRQDPGQGLRLIYYSQIVNDFQKGDIAEGYSVSREKKESFPLTVTSAQKNPTAFYLCASRNAGGHTEQYFGPGTRLTVT.

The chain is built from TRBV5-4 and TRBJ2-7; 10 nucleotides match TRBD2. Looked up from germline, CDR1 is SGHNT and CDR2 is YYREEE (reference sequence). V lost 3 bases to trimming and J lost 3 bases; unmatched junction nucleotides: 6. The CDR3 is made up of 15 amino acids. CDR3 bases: TGTGCCAGCAGCTCATGGACTAGCGGCCTCTACGAGCAGTACTTC. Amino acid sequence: CASSSWTSGLYEQYF. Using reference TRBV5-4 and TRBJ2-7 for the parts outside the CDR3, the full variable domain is ETGVTQSPTHLIKTRGQQVTLRCSSQSGHNTVSWYQQALGQGPQFIFQYYREEENGRGNFPPRFSGLQFPNYSSELNVNALELDDSALYLCASSSWTSGLYEQYFGPGTRLTVT.

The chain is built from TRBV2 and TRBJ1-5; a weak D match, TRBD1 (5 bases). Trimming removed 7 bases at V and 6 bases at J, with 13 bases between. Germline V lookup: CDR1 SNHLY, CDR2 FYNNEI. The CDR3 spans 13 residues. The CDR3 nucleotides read TGTGCCAGCATGGGGCAGGGAGGTCAGCCCCAGCATTTT. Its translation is CASMGQGGQPQHF.